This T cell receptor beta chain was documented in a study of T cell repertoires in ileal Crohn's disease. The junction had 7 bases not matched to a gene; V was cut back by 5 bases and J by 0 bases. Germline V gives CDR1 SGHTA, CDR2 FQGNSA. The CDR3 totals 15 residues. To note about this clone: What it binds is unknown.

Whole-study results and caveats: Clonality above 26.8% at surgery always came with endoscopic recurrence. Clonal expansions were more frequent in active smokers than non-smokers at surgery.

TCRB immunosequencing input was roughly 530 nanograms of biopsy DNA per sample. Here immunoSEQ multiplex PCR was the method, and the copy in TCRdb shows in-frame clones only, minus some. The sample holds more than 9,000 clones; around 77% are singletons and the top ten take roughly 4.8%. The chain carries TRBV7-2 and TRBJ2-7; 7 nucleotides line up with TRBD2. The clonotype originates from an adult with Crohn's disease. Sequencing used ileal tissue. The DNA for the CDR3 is TGTGCCAGCAGCCCGGGAGGCTCTAGCTCCTACGAGCAGTACTTC. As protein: CASSPGGSSSYEQYF.